These T cell receptor beta chains were read from a single sample in a study of Graves' ophthalmopathy and Graves' hyperthyroidism. In TCRdb, the multiplex PCR reads were re-called with MiXCR into one record per CDR3 protein. In the table there are hundreds of thousands of distinct CDR3 sequences, roughly 39% of which are singletons. The sequencing input was peripheral blood. Receptor source: an adult man with Graves' ophthalmopathy. The CDR3 runs from the conserved cysteine through the conserved F or W. Expanded clones get a size class; other rows say once, few or many, or leave the size out.

clone size	V gene	CDR3 protein
few	TRBV4-2	CASSQEPHTGELFF
many	TRBV29-1	CSGSESGHEQYF
.	TRBV6-6	CASSGAGVGTEAFF
.	TRBV15	CATSRGAGEEQYF
many	TRBV7-6	CASSQQETQYF
few	TRBV4-3	CASSPGTFNEKLFF
.	TRBV10-3	CAISESLGDTIYF
few	TRBV19	CASSIGSSGSFYEQYF
.	TRBV10-3	CAISDGGTGGEQYF
.	TRBV15	CATSRATGGKLFF
.	TRBV6-5	CASSPPGLKETQYF
few	TRBV9	CASSAGGQGNSPLHF
many	TRBV19	CASRLSGTYGYTF
few	TRBV20-1	CSARDSSSLSSYEQYF
many	TRBV5-1	CASSPYRQGSSYEQYF
few	TRBV5-1	CASSRDRLETEAFF
many	TRBV7-9	CASSSAGNYEQYF
many	TRBV7-9	CASSLTGTTGELFF
many	TRBV10-2	CASSEAGQRGNQPQHF
once	TRBV25-1	CASSEGTGVNEKLFF